This T cell receptor (beta chain) stems from a study of Ad26.COV2.S vaccination and SARS-CoV-2 variants. The overall study: Participant was drawn from the COV1001 Ad26.COV2.S trial arm. Intramuscular Ad26.COV2.S doses were given once or twice, 56 days apart.

TCRdb keeps only in-frame clones here, not all; method: immunoSEQ multiplex PCR. The data contain 380,000 or so clones, 75% to 90% of them singletons. Notes on the study in general: After vaccination, reports described spike-specific CD8+ and CD4+ T cell responses as showing substantial breadth.

The ends lost 4 bases at V and 4 bases at J; junction bases unmatched: 5. CDR1 is LNHDA, CDR2 SQIVND, per germline (reference sequence). The CDR3 consists of 16 residues. The treatment denotes: roughly 18 received Ad26.COV2.S at low or high dose, single or two shots; five or six received placebo; per-sample allocation not given. Repertoires come from day 63 after the first vaccine or placebo injection. In its sample, this clone was seen once. Its matching antigen is unknown. This sample comprised peripheral blood, obtained in a trial of Ad26.COV2.S vaccine versus placebo. The V and J genes are TRBV19 and TRBJ2-3; 13 bases are shared with TRBD2. This sequence originates from a person between 18 and 60 years old who received the Ad26.COV2.S COVID-19 vaccine or a placebo. The CDR3, as DNA: TGTGCCAGTAGTAGACTAGCGGGAGGTTTGTCAGATACGCAGTATTTT. The encoded protein is CASSRLAGGLSDTQYF.